Sequencing of this TCR beta chain was carried out in a study of cytomegalovirus exposure and HLA in healthy donors. Study-level background: Approximately 77 million unique TCRs from HLA-typed donors were held in an early release of data. Study-wide findings and caveats: Follow-up analysis later connected one missense variant in DCLRE1C with trimming of TCR beta V- and J-genes.

On this clone itself: Its target is unknown. A junction end diverges from the germline sequence, so it may reflect a read error.

Researchers ran the PCR with 60 Vbeta and 13 Jbeta primers. The protocol was immunoSEQ multiplex PCR, while the TCRdb copy is restricted to in-frame clones and leaves out a portion. The sample has roughly 100,000 clones; more than 75% are singletons. From germline, CDR1 is SEHNR and CDR2 FQNEAQ (reference sequence). The CDR3 spans 14 residues. The sample was PBMCs. V gene TRBV7-9 combines with J gene TRBJ2-7; D possibly corresponds to TRBD2 (5 bases). The sequence was obtained from a woman in her 40s in good health and CMV-seronegative. CDR3 residues: CASSLGRDTYGQYF. The CDR3 DNA follows: TGTGCCAGCAGCTTAGGCCGGGATACCTACGGGCAGTACTTC.